This is a list of T cell receptor beta chains from one sample in a study of T-cell memory formation after mild COVID-19. Using its own MiXCR run on the 5' RACE reads, TCRdb lists one record per CDR3 protein. Here the sample spans fewer than 650,000 distinct CDR3 sequences, approximately 15% being singletons. Sequencing input: PBMCs or a T cell subset sorted from them (not recorded which). All receptors derive from an adult woman who had mild COVID-19 (a few samples of this study predate the infection). Cell type and time point are not known. CDR3s include the opening cysteine and the closing phenylalanine or tryptophan. Fields, in order: J gene, clone size, D gene, CDR3 length, V gene, CDR3 protein, CDR3 DNA. D genes are given only for firm matches. Only some rows state a clone size, as once, few, many or a class for expanded clones.

J: TRBJ2-2; size: many; D: .; length: 17; V: TRBV12-3/TRBV12-4; CDR3: CASSPFGPGGNTGELFF; DNA: TGTGCCAGCAGTCCCTTTGGGCCTGGGGGGAACACCGGGGAGCTGTTTTTT
J: TRBJ2-7; size: few; D: TRBD2; length: 14; V: TRBV6-1; CDR3: CASRGLATNYEQYF; DNA: TGTGCCAGCAGGGGACTAGCGACAAATTACGAGCAGTACTTC
J: TRBJ2-3; size: few; D: TRBD2; length: 15; V: TRBV7-3; CDR3: CASSSVAGSRDTQYF; DNA: TGTGCCAGCAGCTCCGTAGCGGGATCGAGAGATACGCAGTATTTT
J: TRBJ2-5; size: .; D: TRBD2; length: 17; V: TRBV11-3; CDR3: CASSPILADLGKETQYF; DNA: TGTGCCAGCAGCCCGATTCTAGCGGACCTCGGAAAAGAGACCCAGTACTTC
J: TRBJ1-5; size: many; D: .; length: 12; V: TRBV2; CDR3: CASRGEGQPQHF; DNA: TGTGCCAGCAGGGGGGAAGGTCAGCCCCAGCATTTT
J: TRBJ2-3; size: few; D: TRBD1; length: 15; V: TRBV2; CDR3: CASKERTGVTDTQYF; DNA: TGTGCCAGCAAGGAGAGGACAGGAGTCACAGATACGCAGTATTTT
J: TRBJ1-1; size: .; D: .; length: 13; V: TRBV6-2/TRBV6-3; CDR3: CASSTGMNTEAFF; DNA: TGTGCCAGCAGTACCGGGATGAACACTGAAGCTTTCTTT
J: TRBJ1-1; size: .; D: .; length: 15; V: TRBV24-1; CDR3: CATSDPRGGDTEAFF; DNA: TGTGCCACCAGTGATCCGAGGGGAGGGGACACTGAAGCTTTCTTT
J: TRBJ2-2; size: many; D: .; length: 19; V: TRBV5-1; CDR3: CASSRGFNYRSSNTGELFF; DNA: TGCGCCAGCAGCCGCGGGTTCAATTACAGGAGCTCGAACACCGGGGAGCTGTTTTTT
J: TRBJ1-2; size: few; D: .; length: 16; V: TRBV27; CDR3: CASSLTGTSLFYGYTF; DNA: TGTGCCAGCAGTTTGACAGGCACATCGCTTTTCTATGGCTACACCTTC
J: TRBJ2-1; size: .; D: .; length: 18; V: TRBV4-1; CDR3: CASSQEGGQISSYNEQFF; DNA: TGCGCCAGCAGCCAAGAGGGGGGACAGATCAGCTCCTACAATGAGCAGTTCTTC
J: TRBJ1-2; size: .; D: .; length: 13; V: TRBV9; CDR3: CASSVDDSYGYTF; DNA: TGTGCCAGCAGCGTAGACGACAGCTATGGCTACACCTTC
J: TRBJ1-4; size: few; D: TRBD1; length: 16; V: TRBV4-3; CDR3: CASSQGDRGRDEKLFF; DNA: TGCGCCAGCAGCCAAGGGGACAGGGGGCGGGATGAAAAACTGTTTTTT
J: TRBJ2-7; size: few; D: TRBD2; length: 17; V: TRBV5-6; CDR3: CASSFQVAGGLLSEQYF; DNA: TGTGCCAGCAGCTTTCAGGTAGCGGGAGGTCTTTTAAGCGAGCAGTACTTC
J: TRBJ1-3; size: few; D: .; length: 12; V: TRBV30; CDR3: CAWTGSGNTIYF; DNA: TGTGCCTGGACAGGATCTGGAAACACCATATATTTT